The following is a TCR beta chain sequence with its context. The antigen it binds to is not known. Base qualities are not recorded, but no much larger clone differs from it by a single base. In light of the paper, this sample's time point label describes: about 28 days (+/-7) after the second vaccine dose. AZD1222 recipients given second doses at about 4 weeks or at about 12 weeks were pooled, since spike-specific TCR depth and breadth were not found to differ between the two schedules. Samples from vaccinated people were obtained from the UK trials COV001 and COV002, which included a single-blind randomized controlled phase 2/3 trial of AZD1222 (ChAdOx1 nCoV-19) in healthy adults. Trial participant PBMC samples were collected at day 0 and day 28 after the second dose for TCRbeta chain sequencing. The CDR3 regions of human TCRbeta chains were analyzed by immunosequencing. As for the authors' bioinformatics: Repertoire TCRs were checked for matches against a reference library of SARS-CoV-2-specific TCRs that had been generated using the MIRA antigen-specificity platform. Breadth meant the fraction of unique TCRs that were SARS-CoV-2-associated, whereas depth meant the fraction of total T cells that were SARS-CoV-2-associated. Each spike-specific TCR was assigned to its reactive spike region and to a CD4 or CD8 class using the MIRA data. Log10-transformed breadth and depth values were compared by one-way ANOVA with Sidak's multiple comparisons tests. This immuneACCESS table, as held by TCRdb, lists in-frame sequences with V and J called but not all clones. Of the missing ones, under half trace to an unresolved V gene in checked studies; the others have no known cause. Clonal size and the V and J genes are those of that table, whereas D and trimming came from the DNA. This sample is represented by 150,000 to 200,000 clones; just over 85% of them were singletons. Approximately 10% of the sample is in the top ten clones.

The source of the sample is a study of T cell responses to AZD1222 COVID-19 vaccine listed by TCRdb under 2021. Regarding the research as a whole: TCR sequencing was performed for about 250 trial participants, of whom some 200 were given two doses of AZD1222 and around 25 were given two doses of MenACWY control vaccine. Trial participants were enrolled into age subgroups of 18-55, 56-69 and 70-plus years, which contained 148, 28 and 57 TCR-sequenced participants, respectively.

Trimming takes 0 bases off V and 3 bases off J; junction bases not matched to a gene: 11. The CDR3 covers 19 residues, taking in both the cysteine and the phenylalanine. The CDR3 DNA has 57 bases and is translated from base 1. Based on the germline V gene (reference sequence), the CDR1 and CDR2 sequences are LNHDA and SQIVND. General study outcomes and caveats: The 56-69-year group was small, and its depth increase did not reach significance, likely because of low power. Epitopes outside the regions mutated in the B.1.351 and B.1.1.7 variants were reportedly recognized by nearly half of the unique spike-specific TCRs. A significant rise in spike-specific TCR breadth and depth was observed after two AZD1222 doses relative to day 0 and relative to MenACWY recipients. Because no day 14 peak-response samples were available, the repertoires could be characterized only after the peak T cell response. Most participants were white British and females outnumbered males, and the authors suggested that clonal diversity may have been underestimated. Conclusions about previously exposed vaccinees are limited, since just a handful of AZD1222 recipients were seropositive for SARS-CoV-2 at baseline. The vaccine-associated CD4 TCRs covered the entire spike protein, and the dominant responses fell in regions 160-218 and 743-854.

The clonotype originates from an adult who received the AZD1222 COVID-19 vaccine. Rearrangement joined TRBV19 to TRBJ1-1; TRBD1 lines up with 12 middle nucleotides. The sample in question was peripheral blood, obtained 28 days after the second AZD1222 dose. DNA sequence: TGTGCCAGTAGTATAGATGGAGGGACAGGGGGCGCGCGGGACACTGAAGCTTTCTTT. It translates as CASSIDGGTGGARDTEAFF.